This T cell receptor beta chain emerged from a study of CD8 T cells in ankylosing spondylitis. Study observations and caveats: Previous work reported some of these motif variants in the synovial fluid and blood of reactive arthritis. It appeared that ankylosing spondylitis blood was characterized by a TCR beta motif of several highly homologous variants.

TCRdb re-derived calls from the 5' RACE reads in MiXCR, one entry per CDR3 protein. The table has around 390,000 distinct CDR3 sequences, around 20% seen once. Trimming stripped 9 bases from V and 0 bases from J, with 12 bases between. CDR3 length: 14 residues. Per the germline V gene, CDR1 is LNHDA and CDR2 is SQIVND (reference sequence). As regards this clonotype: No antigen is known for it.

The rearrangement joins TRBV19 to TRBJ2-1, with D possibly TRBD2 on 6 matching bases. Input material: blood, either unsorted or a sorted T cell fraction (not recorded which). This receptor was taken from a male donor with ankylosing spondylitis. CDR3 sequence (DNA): TGTGCCAGCCGGACCGGGAGCTCCTACAATGAGCAGTTCTTC. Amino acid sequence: CASRTGSSYNEQFF. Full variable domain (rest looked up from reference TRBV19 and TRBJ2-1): DGGITQSPKYLFRKEGQNVTLSCEQNLNHDAMYWYRQDPGQGLRLIYYSQIVNDFQKGDIAEGYSVSREKKESFPLTVTSAQKNPTAFYLCASRTGSSYNEQFFGPGTRLTVL.